Listed below are T cell receptor beta chains from one sample, sequenced in a study of T cells in localized non-small cell lung cancer. Produced via immunoSEQ multiplex PCR; TCRdb's table is partial and in-frame only. The table includes about 12,000 clones, about 85% detected once. The sample here was peripheral blood, taken before any cancer treatment. These receptors were obtained from a male donor at least 60 years old with stage I lung adenocarcinoma. CDR3s include the opening cysteine and the closing phenylalanine or tryptophan. A D gene is named only where the DNA matches it firmly. Clone size is given for some rows only: seen once, a few or many times, or a class if the clone is expanded.

v_call	d_call	j_call	clone_size	cdr3_aa	cdr3_nt
TRBV28	.	TRBJ2-7	.	CASSLVFSYEQYF	TGTGCCAGCAGTTTAGTTTTCTCCTACGAGCAGTACTTC
TRBV29-1	.	TRBJ1-5	once	CSVKQGGINQPQHF	TGCAGCGTTAAACAGGGTGGGATTAATCAGCCCCAGCATTTT
TRBV28	.	TRBJ2-3	.	CASSLWFGGQDTQYF	TGTGCCAGCAGTTTATGGTTCGGGGGGCAAGATACGCAGTATTTT
TRBV19	.	TRBJ2-2	.	CASSMDAVTVNTGELFF	TGTGCCAGTAGTATGGATGCAGTGACAGTAAACACCGGGGAGCTGTTTTTT
TRBV7-9	.	TRBJ2-5	.	CASSLNVETQYF	TGTGCCAGCAGCTTAAATGTTGAGACCCAGTACTTC
TRBV9	.	TRBJ1-2	.	CASSVVVNGDYGYTF	TGTGCCAGCAGCGTAGTGGTTAATGGGGACTATGGCTACACCTTC
TRBV19	.	TRBJ2-5	.	CASSIEGETQYF	TGTGCCAGTAGTATAGAGGGAGAGACCCAGTACTTC
TRBV19	TRBD1	TRBJ1-5	.	CASEQGAMQPQHF	TGTGCCAGTGAACAGGGGGCTATGCAGCCCCAGCATTTT
TRBV7-2	.	TRBJ1-4	.	CASSQQGEEKLFF	TGTGCCAGCAGCCAGCAGGGTGAGGAAAAACTGTTTTTT
TRBV2	.	TRBJ1-1	.	CASSDTNTEAFF	TGTGCCAGCAGTGACACGAACACTGAAGCTTTCTTT
TRBV9	.	TRBJ2-3	.	CASSSPGGGPDTQYF	TGTGCCAGCAGCTCCCCTGGGGGGGGCCCAGATACGCAGTATTTT
TRBV5-6	.	TRBJ2-7	.	CASSFKYEQYF	TGTGCCAGCAGCTTTAAGTACGAGCAGTACTTC
TRBV5-1	TRBD1	TRBJ1-1	.	CASSIGQGTEAFF	TGCGCCAGCAGCATAGGACAGGGTACTGAAGCTTTCTTT
TRBV18	TRBD1	TRBJ2-2	.	CASSLPGTATGELFF	TGTGCCAGCTCACTCCCCGGGACAGCTACCGGGGAGCTGTTTTTT
TRBV6-1	.	TRBJ1-5	.	CASSEALWGNQPQHF	TGTGCCAGCAGTGAAGCACTTTGGGGCAATCAGCCCCAGCATTTT